Listed here is a single T cell receptor (beta chain). Its antigen is not known. Produced via immunoSEQ multiplex PCR; TCRdb's table is partial and in-frame only. The table lists about 330 clones, roughly 85% of them singletons, with about 8.7% in the top ten. This sample was included in a study of T cells and copy number aberrations in small-cell lung cancer. Overall study findings and caveats: Tumors showed lower T-cell density, richness and clonality than adjacent lung, though density did not differ significantly.

CDR1 SGHDN and CDR2 FVKESK come from the germline V gene. The V and J ends lost 4 bases and 0 bases respectively, with 6 bases between them. CDR3 length: 13 amino acids. Donors had limited-stage small-cell lung cancer and underwent surgical resection in Hangzhou, China, between 2008 and 2020. The chain has TRBV14 and TRBJ1-1; D is unresolved. This TCR derives from a woman aged 55 to 70 with small cell lung cancer. The sequencing sample was made of tumor tissue. CDR3 nucleotides: TGTGCCAGCAGCCCGAACATGAACACTGAAGCTTTCTTT. Protein sequence: CASSPNMNTEAFF.